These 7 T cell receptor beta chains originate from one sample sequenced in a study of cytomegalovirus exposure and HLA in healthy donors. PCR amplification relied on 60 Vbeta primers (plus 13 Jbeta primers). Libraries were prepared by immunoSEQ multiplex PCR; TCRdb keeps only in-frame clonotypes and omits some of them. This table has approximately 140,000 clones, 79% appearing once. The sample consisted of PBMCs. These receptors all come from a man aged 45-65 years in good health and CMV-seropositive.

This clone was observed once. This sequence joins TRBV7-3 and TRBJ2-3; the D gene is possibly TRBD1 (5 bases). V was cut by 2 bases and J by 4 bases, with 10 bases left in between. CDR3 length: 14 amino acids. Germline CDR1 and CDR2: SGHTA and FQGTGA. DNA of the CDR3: TGTGCCAGCAGCTTAGTGGGGCCCTCAGATACGCAGTATTTT. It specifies CASSLVGPSDTQYF.

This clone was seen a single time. The CDR3 protein is CASSDRRETQYF. Written as DNA, the CDR3 is TGTGCCAGCAGCGACAGGAGGGAGACCCAGTACTTC. The genes are TRBV6-6 and TRBJ2-5; perhaps TRBD1 as D (6 bases). Germline CDR1 reads MNHNY; CDR2 reads SVGAGI (reference sequence). CDR3 length equals 12 residues. V shed 6 bases and J shed 5 bases, with 10 bases lying between them.

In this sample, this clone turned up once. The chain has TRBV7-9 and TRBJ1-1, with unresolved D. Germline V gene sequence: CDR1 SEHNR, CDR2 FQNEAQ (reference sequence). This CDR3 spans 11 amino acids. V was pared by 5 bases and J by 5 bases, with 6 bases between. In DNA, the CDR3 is TGTGCCAGCAGCCCCCAGACTGAAGCTTTCTTT. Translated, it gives CASSPQTEAFF.

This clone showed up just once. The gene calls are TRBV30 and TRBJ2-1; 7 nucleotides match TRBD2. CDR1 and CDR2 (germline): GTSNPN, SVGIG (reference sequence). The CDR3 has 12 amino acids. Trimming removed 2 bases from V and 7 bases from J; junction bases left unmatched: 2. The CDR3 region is CAWSSSGNEQFF. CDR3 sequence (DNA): TGTGCCTGGAGTAGTAGCGGGAATGAGCAGTTCTTC.

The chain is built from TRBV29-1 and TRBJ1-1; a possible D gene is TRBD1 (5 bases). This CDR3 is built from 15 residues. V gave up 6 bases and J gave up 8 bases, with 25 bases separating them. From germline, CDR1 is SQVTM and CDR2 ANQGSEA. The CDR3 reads CSVPPPPTGSREAFF. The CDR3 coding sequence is TGCAGCGTCCCCCCGCCCCCCACAGGCTCCCGGGAAGCTTTCTTT.

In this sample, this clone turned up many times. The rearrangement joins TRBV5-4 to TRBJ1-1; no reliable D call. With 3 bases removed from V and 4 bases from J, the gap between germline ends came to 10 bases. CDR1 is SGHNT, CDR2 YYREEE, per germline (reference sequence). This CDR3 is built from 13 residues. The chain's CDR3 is CASSSPKSTEAFF. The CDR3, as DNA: TGTGCCAGCAGCTCACCTAAGAGCACTGAAGCTTTCTTT.

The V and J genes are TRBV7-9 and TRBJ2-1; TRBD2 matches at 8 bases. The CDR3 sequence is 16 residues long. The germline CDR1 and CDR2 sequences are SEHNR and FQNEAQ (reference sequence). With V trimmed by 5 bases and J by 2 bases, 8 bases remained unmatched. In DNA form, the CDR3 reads TGTGCCAGCAGCCCAAGCGGGAGTGGGGCCTACAATGAGCAGTTCTTC. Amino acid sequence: CASSPSGSGAYNEQFF.